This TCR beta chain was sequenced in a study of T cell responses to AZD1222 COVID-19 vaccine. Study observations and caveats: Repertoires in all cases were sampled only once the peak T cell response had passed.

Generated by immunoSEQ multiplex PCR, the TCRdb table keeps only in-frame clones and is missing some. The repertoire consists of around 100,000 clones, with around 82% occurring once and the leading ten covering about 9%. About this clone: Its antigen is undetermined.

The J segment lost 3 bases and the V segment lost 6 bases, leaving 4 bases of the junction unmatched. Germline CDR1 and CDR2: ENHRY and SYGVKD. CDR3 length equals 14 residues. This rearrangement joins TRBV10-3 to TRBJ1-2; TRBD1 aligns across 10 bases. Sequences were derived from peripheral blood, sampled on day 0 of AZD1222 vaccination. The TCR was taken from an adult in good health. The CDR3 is CAIRSGTGDYGYTF. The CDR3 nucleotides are TGTGCCATCAGGAGCGGGACAGGGGACTATGGCTACACCTTC.